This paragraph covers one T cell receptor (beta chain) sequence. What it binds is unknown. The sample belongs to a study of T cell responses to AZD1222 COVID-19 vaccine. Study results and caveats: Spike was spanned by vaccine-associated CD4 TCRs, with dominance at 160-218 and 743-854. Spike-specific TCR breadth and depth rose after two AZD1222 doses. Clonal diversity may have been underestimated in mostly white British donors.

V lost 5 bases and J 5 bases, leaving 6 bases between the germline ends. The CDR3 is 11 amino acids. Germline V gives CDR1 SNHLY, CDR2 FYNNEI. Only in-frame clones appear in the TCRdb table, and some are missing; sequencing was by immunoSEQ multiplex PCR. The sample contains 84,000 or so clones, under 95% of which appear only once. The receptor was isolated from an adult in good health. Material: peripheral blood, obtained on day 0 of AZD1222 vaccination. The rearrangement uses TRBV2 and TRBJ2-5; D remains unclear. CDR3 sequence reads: CASSLEETQYF. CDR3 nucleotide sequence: TGTGCCAGCAGTCTCGAGGAGACCCAGTACTTC.